This TCR beta chain was obtained from a study of T cell changes during pregnancy in multiple sclerosis (dated by TCRdb to about 2019). For the wider study: In women with multiple sclerosis, the researchers looked at how the T cell repertoire shifted as pregnancy progressed.

Library preparation used the immunoSEQ multiplex PCR assay. TCRdb limited this immuneACCESS table to in-frame rearrangements with V and J called. A share of clones is missing; checked studies link under half to unresolved V genes, and the rest is unexplained. Counted in this sample were about 110,000 clones; 85% to 95% of them appeared once. Of the sample, 0.78% falls within the top ten clones. Concerning this clone: What this receptor recognizes is not known. Qualities for individual bases were not recorded, and no much larger clone is one base off.

Cut back by 3 bases and 3 bases, the V and J ends lie 5 bases apart. Based on the germline V gene (reference sequence), the CDR1 and CDR2 sequences are SEHNR and FQNEAQ. The CDR3 numbers 12 residues from cysteine through phenylalanine. Only the CDR3 DNA is retained, 36 bases long and in frame from the first base. The TCR sequence derives from a female donor in good health, enrolled as a control in a pregnancy study. Sequenced here: peripheral blood, sampled in the third trimester of pregnancy. The sequence is built from TRBV7-9 and TRBJ1-1; too little of a D gene remains to name it. The CDR3 region reads CASSFQDTEAFF. The DNA sequence is as follows: TGTGCCAGCAGCTTTCAGGACACTGAAGCTTTCTTT.